One and the same sample provided the 4 T cell receptor beta chains below, sequenced in a study of blood T cells in healthy people across ages. The authors ran a second PCR of roughly 6 to 12 cycles using a sample-barcoded 5' primer and a J-beta primer mix. TCRdb fed the 5' RACE reads into MiXCR, producing one record per CDR3 protein. This sample has 910,000 or so distinct CDR3 sequences, with around 54% found just once. Sequenced: blood. Receptors were obtained from a woman aged 60-75 years in good health.

A few counts support this clonotype. V and J are TRBV12-3 or TRBV12-4 and TRBJ2-1; unclear D gene. The ends were cut back, 7 bases at V and 8 bases at J, with 12 bases in the middle. The CDR3 loop spans 12 amino acids. The CDR3 loop reads CASTPGGYEQFF. The CDR3 coding sequence is TGTGCCAGCACCCCGGGTGGATATGAGCAGTTCTTC.

V is TRBV5-6 and J is TRBJ2-4, with 7 positions matching TRBD2. The CDR3 contains 13 residues. Germline CDR1 reads SGHDT; CDR2 reads YYEEEE. The V and J ends lost 4 bases and 10 bases, in that order; junction bases with no gene match: 8. The CDR3 here is CASSPRGRGIQYF. CDR3 nucleotide sequence: TGTGCCAGCAGCCCCAGAGGGAGGGGTATTCAGTACTTC.

The CDR3 DNA reads TGTGCCAGCAGCCGATGGGGAAATGAGCAGTTCTTC. It is translated as CASSRWGNEQFF. V usage is TRBV7-2 and J usage is TRBJ2-1, with D uncertain. This CDR3 spans 12 amino acids. V shed 5 bases and J shed 7 bases, with 9 bases lying between them. Germline values: CDR1 SGHTA, CDR2 FQGNSA.

The chain has TRBV25-1 and TRBJ1-1, with D perhaps TRBD1 (5 bases). CDR1 and CDR2 from the germline V gene are MGHDK and SYGVNS. The length of the CDR3 is 12 residues. V gave up 5 bases and J gave up 8 bases, with 12 bases separating them. The CDR3 spells CASSNSGEEAFF. The CDR3 DNA reads TGTGCCAGCAGTAACTCGGGGGAAGAAGCTTTCTTT.